This T cell receptor (beta chain) was captured in a study of blood T cell repertoires in COVID-19. Libraries were prepared by immunoSEQ multiplex PCR; TCRdb keeps only in-frame clonotypes and omits some of them. The repertoire holds over 250,000 clones, with approximately 91% as singletons. V was clipped by 0 bases and J by 0 bases, with 5 bases between them. The CDR3 covers 14 residues. Germline V gene data show CDR1 as MNHEY and CDR2 as SVGAGI. This clone was picked up one time. Sequencing input: peripheral blood. The sequence was collected from a person aged 18-29 years with COVID-19, enrolled during active disease. This rearrangement joins TRBV6-5 to TRBJ1-1, with D uncertain. DNA for the CDR3: TGTGCCAGCAGTTACTCAGAGTTGAACACTGAAGCTTTCTTT. Its protein is CASSYSELNTEAFF.